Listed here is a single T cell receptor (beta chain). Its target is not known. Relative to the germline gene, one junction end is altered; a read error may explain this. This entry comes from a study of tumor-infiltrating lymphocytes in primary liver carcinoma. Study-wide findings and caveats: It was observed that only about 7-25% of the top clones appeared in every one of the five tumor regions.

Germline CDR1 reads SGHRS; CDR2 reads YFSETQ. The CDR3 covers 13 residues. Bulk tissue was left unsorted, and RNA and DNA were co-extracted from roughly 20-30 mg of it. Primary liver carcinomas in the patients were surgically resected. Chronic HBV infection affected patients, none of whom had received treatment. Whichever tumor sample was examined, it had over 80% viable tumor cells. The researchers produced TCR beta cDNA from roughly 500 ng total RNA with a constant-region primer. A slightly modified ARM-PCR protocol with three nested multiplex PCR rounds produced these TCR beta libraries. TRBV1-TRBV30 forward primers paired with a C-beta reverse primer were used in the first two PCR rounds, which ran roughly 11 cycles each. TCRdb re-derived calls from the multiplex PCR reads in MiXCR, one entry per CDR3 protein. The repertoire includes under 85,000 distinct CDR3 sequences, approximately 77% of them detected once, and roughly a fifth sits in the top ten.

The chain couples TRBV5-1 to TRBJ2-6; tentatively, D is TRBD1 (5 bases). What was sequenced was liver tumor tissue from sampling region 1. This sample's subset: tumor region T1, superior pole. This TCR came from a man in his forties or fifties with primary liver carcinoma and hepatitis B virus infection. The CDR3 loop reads CTSNDAGANVLSF. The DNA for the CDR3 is TGCACCAGCAACGACGCTGGGGCCAACGTCCTGTCTTTC.